Following are 7 T cell receptor beta chains from one sample sequenced in a study of T cell responses to AZD1222 COVID-19 vaccine. The table came from immunoSEQ multiplex PCR; TCRdb's copy has only in-frame clones and leaves some out. The sample lists approximately 150,000 clones; approximately 88% were seen once. Sequenced here: peripheral blood, sampled 28 days after the second AZD1222 dose. The receptors were gathered from an adult who received the AZD1222 COVID-19 vaccine.

The gene calls are TRBV6-5 and TRBJ1-5; 10 bases line up with TRBD1. The J segment lost 6 bases and the V segment lost 4 bases, leaving 9 bases of the junction unmatched. This CDR3 region has 16 residues. Germline V gene sequence: CDR1 MNHEY, CDR2 SVGAGI. This CDR3 is CASSSRTGGSGQPQHF. CDR3 nucleotides: TGTGCCAGCAGTTCGCGGACAGGGGGGTCCGGTCAGCCCCAGCATTTT.

The chain combines TRBV5-1 with TRBJ2-2; D not resolved. The CDR3 extends over 15 amino acids. Trimming pared 0 bases from V and 0 bases from J, leaving 6 bases between. From germline, CDR1 is SGHRS and CDR2 YFSETQ. The CDR3 here is CASSLGTANTGELFF. As DNA, the CDR3 is TGCGCCAGCAGCTTGGGTACCGCGAACACCGGGGAGCTGTTTTTT. Complete variable domain (other parts from reference TRBV5-1 and TRBJ2-2): KAGVTQTPRYLIKTRGQQVTLSCSPISGHRSVSWYQQTPGQGLQFLFEYFSETQRNKGNFPGRFSGRQFSNSRSEMNVSTLELGDSALYLCASSLGTANTGELFFGEGSRLTVL.

Remarks on this clone: As the CDR3 is not closed by the conserved phenylalanine or tryptophan, this likely results from a read error. The V and J genes are TRBV20-1 and TRBJ1-1; unclear D gene. Per germline, CDR1 DFQATT and CDR2 SNEGSKA (reference sequence). V was shortened by 5 bases and J by 1 base, with 5 bases between the two germline ends. CDR3 length: 11 residues. This CDR3 reads CSASQNTEAFL. Here the CDR3 DNA reads TGCAGTGCTTCACAGAACACTGAAGCTTTCCTT.

The chain links TRBV6-2 or TRBV6-3 to TRBJ2-7, with D unclear. CDR3 length: 11 amino acids. The V and J ends lost 2 bases and 2 bases respectively, with 1 base between them. Germline-derived CDR1 and CDR2 are MNHEY and SVGEGT. The CDR3 nucleotides are TGTGCCAGCAGTTACCCCTACGAGCAGTACTTC. This codes for CASSYPYEQYF.

The chain links TRBV7-8 to TRBJ2-2; 7 nucleotides agree with TRBD2. Trimming took 5 bases from V and 0 from J; bases not matched to a gene: 9. The length of the CDR3 is 17 residues. Germline assignment: CDR1 SGHVS and CDR2 FQNEAQ. CDR3 sequence reads: CASSLPLGGANTGELFF. The CDR3 DNA reads TGTGCCAGCAGCCTCCCCCTTGGGGGGGCGAACACCGGGGAGCTGTTTTTT.

This clone was found once. The V and J genes are TRBV25-1 and TRBJ1-6; D is uncertain. Trimming pared 4 bases from V and 3 bases from J, leaving 10 bases between. CDR1 and CDR2 from the germline V gene are MGHDK and SYGVNS. The CDR3 runs 15 residues. CDR3 sequence (DNA): TGTGCCAGCAGTGGGGAGGGTTTCTATAATTCACCCCTCCACTTT. As protein: CASSGEGFYNSPLHF.

V gene TRBV5-6 combines with J gene TRBJ1-1, with TRBD1 matching 9 bases. With V trimmed by 4 bases and J by 1 base, 2 bases remained unmatched. The CDR3 covers 14 residues. Germline values: CDR1 SGHDT, CDR2 YYEEEE. CDR3 loop: CASSRDRANTEAFF. The CDR3 DNA follows: TGTGCCAGCAGCAGGGACAGGGCGAACACTGAAGCTTTCTTT.